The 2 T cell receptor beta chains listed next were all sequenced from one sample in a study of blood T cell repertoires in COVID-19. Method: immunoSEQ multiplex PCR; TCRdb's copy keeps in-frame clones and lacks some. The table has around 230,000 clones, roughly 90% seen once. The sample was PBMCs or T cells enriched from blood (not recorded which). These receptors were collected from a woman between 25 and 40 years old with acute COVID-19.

The CDR3 loop is CASSFPRVDGTQYF. The CDR3 DNA reads as TGTGCCAGCAGCTTCCCCCGGGTGGATGGGACCCAGTACTTC. The V call is TRBV5-4, the J call TRBJ2-5, with no clear D. Trimming removed 2 bases from V and 7 bases from J, with 15 bases in between. The CDR3 contains 14 residues. Germline values: CDR1 SGHNT, CDR2 YYREEE (reference sequence).

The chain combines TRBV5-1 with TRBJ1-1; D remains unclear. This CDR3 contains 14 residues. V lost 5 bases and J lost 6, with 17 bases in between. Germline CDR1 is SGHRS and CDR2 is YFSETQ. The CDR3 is CASRGVGSRPEAFF. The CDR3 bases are TGCGCCAGCAGGGGAGTGGGGTCGCGCCCTGAAGCTTTCTTT.